This T cell receptor beta chain is from a study of memory CD4+ T cells and cytomegalovirus serostatus. Study-wide results and limits: Of approximately 150 reported CMV TCRbeta sequences, about 70 were found in memory CD4+ repertoires.

The sort gate was single viable CD3+CD4+CD8-CD45RO+ cells for memory CD4+ T cells. The method was immunoSEQ multiplex PCR; TCRdb's version includes in-frame clones alone and lacks a portion of them. The sample lists roughly 50,000 clones; about 77% were seen once. The J segment lost 7 bases and the V segment lost 1 base, leaving 1 base of the junction unmatched. CDR1 is SGHVS, CDR2 FQNEAQ, per germline. The CDR3 spans 13 residues. Regarding this clone: The antigen is not known.

The source of this sequence is an adult in good health and CMV-seronegative. What was sequenced was memory CD4+ T cells from blood. The V call is TRBV7-8, the J call TRBJ2-5; TRBD1 agrees at 9 bases. CDR3 amino acids: CASSLGGQGTQYF. Here the CDR3 DNA reads TGTGCCAGCAGCTTAGGGGGACAGGGGACCCAGTACTTC.